One T cell receptor beta chain is described in this entry. The sample comes from a study of blood T cell repertoires in COVID-19. This CDR3 spans 14 amino acids. Germline assignment: CDR1 SEHNR and CDR2 FQNEAQ (reference sequence). Trimming removed 6 bases from V and 3 bases from J, with 13 bases in between. The data were produced by immunoSEQ multiplex PCR, yet TCRdb's version contains in-frame clones alone and is incomplete. In the table there are 200,000 to 250,000 clones, around 88% of which are singletons. J is TRBJ2-3 and V is TRBV7-9, with D possibly matching TRBD2 (5 bases). Sequenced: PBMCs or T cells enriched from blood (not recorded which). This receptor was taken from a woman aged 45-60 years who had recovered from COVID-19. CDR3 nucleotide sequence: TGTGCCAGCAGAACAGAGGGCAGTACAGATACGCAGTATTTT. Its translation: CASRTEGSTDTQYF. The whole variable domain, filled in from reference TRBV7-9 and TRBJ2-3, reads DTGVSQNPRHKITKRGQNVTFRCDPISEHNRLYWYRQTLGQGPEFLTYFQNEAQLEKSRLLSDRFSAERPKGSFSTLEIQRTEQGDSAMYLCASRTEGSTDTQYFGPGTRLTVL.